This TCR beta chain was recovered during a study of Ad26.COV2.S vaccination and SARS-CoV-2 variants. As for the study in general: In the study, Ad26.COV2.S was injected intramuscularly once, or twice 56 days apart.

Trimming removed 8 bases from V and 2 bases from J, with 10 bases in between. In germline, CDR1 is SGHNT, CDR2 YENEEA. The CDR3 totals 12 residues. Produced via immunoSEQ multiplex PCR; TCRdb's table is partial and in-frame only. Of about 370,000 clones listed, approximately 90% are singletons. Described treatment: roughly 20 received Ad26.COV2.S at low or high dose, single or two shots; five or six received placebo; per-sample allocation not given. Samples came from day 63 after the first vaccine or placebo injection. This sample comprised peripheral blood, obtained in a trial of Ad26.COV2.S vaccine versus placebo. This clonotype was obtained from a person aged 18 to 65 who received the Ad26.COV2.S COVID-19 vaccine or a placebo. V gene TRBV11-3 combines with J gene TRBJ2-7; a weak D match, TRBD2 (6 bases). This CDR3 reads CASVGSTYEQYF. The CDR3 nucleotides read TGTGCCAGCGTCGGGAGTACCTACGAGCAGTACTTC. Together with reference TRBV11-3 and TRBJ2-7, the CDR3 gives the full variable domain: EAGVVQSPRYKIIEKKQPVAFWCNPISGHNTLYWYLQNLGQGPELLIRYENEEAVDDSQLPKDRFSAERLKGVDSTLKIQPAELGDSAVYLCASVGSTYEQYFGPGTRLTVT.